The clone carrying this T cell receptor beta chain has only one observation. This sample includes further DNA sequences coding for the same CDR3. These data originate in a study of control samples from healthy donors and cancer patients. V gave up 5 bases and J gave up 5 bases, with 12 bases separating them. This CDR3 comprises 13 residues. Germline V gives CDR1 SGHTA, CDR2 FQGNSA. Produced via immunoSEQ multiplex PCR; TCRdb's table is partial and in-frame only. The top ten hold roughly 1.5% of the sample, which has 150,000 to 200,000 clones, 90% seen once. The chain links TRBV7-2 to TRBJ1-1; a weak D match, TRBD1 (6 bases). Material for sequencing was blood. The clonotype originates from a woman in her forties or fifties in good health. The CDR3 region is CASSRGGRTEAFF. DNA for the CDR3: TGTGCCAGCAGCCGTGGGGGCAGGACTGAAGCTTTCTTT.